This paragraph covers one TCR beta chain sequence. This clonotype was seen only a few times. Its cognate antigen has yet to be identified. There are no base qualities to consult, and no much larger clone falls within one base. Library preparation was by 5' RACE. Sequencing took place on an Illumina HiSeq 2500. A second PCR of roughly 7 to 12 cycles was run with a J-beta primer mix and a sample-barcoded 5' primer. A unique molecular identifier was introduced onto each TCR beta cDNA molecule by a template-switch 5' adaptor carrying 12 random nucleotides. At least 2.5 million CDR3-containing paired-end reads were obtained from each sample. First-strand cDNA synthesis was performed from all RNA using the Mint cDNA synthesis kit, with priming by a TRBC-specific oligonucleotide. Following uracil-DNA glycosylase treatment, all cDNA underwent a first 18-cycle PCR with the universal primers M1SS and BC2_uni_R. Per the source publication's procedure: Each sample was normalized by randomly selecting 1 million high-quality reads, each carrying a distinct molecular identifier. Reads with shared molecular identifiers were discarded instead of being binned into consensus sequences. CDR3 identification, clonotype clustering and error correction used MiTCR with a Q25 quality threshold and the strictest error-elimination algorithm. Lower-bound total TCR beta diversity was estimated with a nonparametric unseen species model using Euler transformation. TCRdb reprocessed the public reads (quality trimming at Q25 with fastp, clone calling with MiXCR) and kept in-frame beta chains. Duplicate CDR3 protein sequences are folded into a single record with the most common DNA and genes. V and J calls and clone size were set by TCRdb, not the authors. This sample gives hundreds of thousands of distinct CDR3 sequences in total; 40% to 45% of them show up just once. Of the sample, roughly 20% falls within the top ten clones.

The data originate from a study of blood T cells in healthy people across ages (dated by TCRdb to between 2015 and 2017). Turning to the overall study: Template switching captured roughly one uniquely barcoded TCR beta cDNA molecule per two T cells in model experiments. The study measured age-related changes in TCR beta repertoire diversity using deep sequencing normalized with unique cDNA molecular identifiers. Donors were grouped into four age groups: young (average approximately 15 years), middle-aged (39), aged (roughly 67) and long-lived (82). Donors of different ages were randomly distributed across sequencing lanes to avoid experimental bias. For two donors (one aged 18 to 30 and one aged 80 or older), the study analyzed two additional independent replicas of 1 million unique cDNA reads from the same blood draw.

What the study reported, not specific to this receptor: The percentage of naive T cells measured by flow cytometry correlated strongly with observed TCR beta diversity. Compared with the aged group, more naive CD4+ T cells, fewer expanded clones and increased TCR diversity were shown by the long-lived group, suggesting age selection. As age increased, observed TCR beta diversity per million T cells dropped in a roughly linear way, and a significant reduction was already evident by age about 40. Total diversity estimates from one million sequenced T cells were considered lower bounds and underestimates. Since profiling was done on bulk unsorted PBMCs, naive and antigen-experienced compartments could not be conclusively compared. Because donor CMV infection status was unknown, age-related changes in expanded clonotypes were potentially confounded.

Donors were 30 to 45 systemically healthy Caucasian individuals from Russia aged 6 to 90 years. Ten milliliters of peripheral blood were drawn from each donor into EDTA-treated Vacutainer tubes. Ficoll-Paque density-gradient centrifugation was used to isolate PBMCs, with at least 6.5 million per sample. Total RNA was extracted from PBMCs with Trizol reagent, with at least 5.5 micrograms obtained per sample. For every donor, an aliquot of PBMCs went through flow cytometry to measure the percentages of naive CD45RAhigh/CD27high T cells. Looking up the germline V gene (reference sequence) yields CDR1 DFQATT and CDR2 SNEGSKA. At the junction V is shortened by 3 bases and J by 5 bases; bases outside the gene matches: 6. Its CDR3 holds 13 amino acids, cysteine through phenylalanine. The kept DNA is CDR3 alone, 39 bases in frame from the first base.

Sequenced input: blood. This chain joins TRBV20-1 to TRBJ1-2, with 7 bases aligning to TRBD1. This clonotype was sampled from a woman aged 55-75 years in good health. The DNA sequence is given as TGCAGTGCTAGTGGGGACAGTCCGTATGGCTACACCTTC. Its coded protein is CSASGDSPYGYTF.